This T cell receptor beta chain was documented in a study of CD8 T cells in ankylosing spondylitis. Points from the study as a whole: The clones that were linked to disease were reported to be significantly enriched in matched synovial fluid samples from ankylosing spondylitis patients. Blood of patients with ankylosing spondylitis appeared to be characterized by a TCR beta motif of seven or eight highly homologous variants. In synovial fluid and blood from reactive arthritis, some motif variants were previously reported.

This clonotype occurred many times. Its target is unknown. TCRdb re-called the 5' RACE reads through MiXCR, storing one row per CDR3 protein. This sample carries tens of thousands of distinct CDR3 sequences, less than 4% of them seen once, and the ten largest clones take under 3.5%. V lost 0 bases to trimming and J lost 6 bases, with 12 bases between them. Germline values: CDR1 SGDLS, CDR2 YYNGEE. This CDR3 spans 14 amino acids. The V gene is TRBV9, the J gene TRBJ1-2; a possible D gene is TRBD1 (5 bases). The sequence was collected from a male donor with ankylosing spondylitis or in good health (not recorded which). The sample taken for sequencing was blood, either unsorted or a sorted T cell fraction (not recorded which). The CDR3 loop is CASSVEVRGHGYTF. In DNA form, the CDR3 reads TGTGCCAGCAGCGTAGAGGTCCGGGGCCATGGCTACACCTTC.